This T cell receptor beta chain appears in the sequencing data of a study of blood T cells in healthy people across ages. On the study more broadly: About one barcoded beta molecule per two T cells came from capture by template switching.

This clonotype has at least ten counts. Through a sample-barcoded 5' primer and a J-beta primer mix, a second PCR was run for about 6 to 11 cycles. TCRdb redid the calling of the 5' RACE reads with MiXCR, one entry per CDR3 protein. Of approximately 900,000 distinct CDR3 sequences listed, roughly 28% are singletons. These same data were also listed under a study on T cells of mothers and their children. Per that study: Donors comprised three healthy Caucasian mothers plus their six children. Slightly higher but non-significant overlap marked related mother-child pairs versus unrelated pairs.

This TCR was sampled from a woman aged 40-49 years in good health. Specimen: blood.

This CDR3 is CASSMQDYNEQFF. As DNA, the CDR3 is TGTGCCAGCAGCATGCAGGATTACAATGAGCAGTTCTTC. This chain connects TRBV12-3 or TRBV12-4 to TRBJ2-1; no definite D call. Trimming left V 6 bases short and J 4 bases short, with 10 bases between. CDR3 length equals 13 residues.